Listed below are T cell receptor beta chains from one sample, sequenced in a study of identical twins. TCRdb reanalysed the 5' RACE reads using MiXCR and keeps one entry per CDR3 protein. This table has hundreds of thousands of distinct CDR3 sequences, 9.5% appearing once. These sequences were also reported in another study, on yellow fever vaccine responses in identical twins.

The sequencing input was CD8+ T cells sorted from blood. The source of these receptors is a woman aged 18-30 years in good health. Each CDR3 is given with its conserved first and last residue. The order of the fields is V gene, clone size, D gene, J gene, CDR3 protein, CDR3 DNA. A D gene is named only where the DNA matches it firmly. The listing skips clone size in some rows; elsewhere it reads once, few, many or a size class.

TRBV5-6	many	TRBD1	TRBJ2-7	CASSQTTGVYEQYF	TGTGCCAGCAGCCAGACGACAGGGGTTTACGAGCAGTACTTC
TRBV7-6	few	-	TRBJ2-7	CASSADRSYEQYF	TGTGCCAGCAGCGCCGACCGCTCCTACGAGCAGTACTTC
TRBV18	few	-	TRBJ2-7	CASSLSGARYEQYF	TGTGCCAGCTCACTCTCAGGGGCTCGCTACGAGCAGTACTTC
TRBV4-1	-	TRBD2	TRBJ2-1	CASSQLLAGDEQFF	TGCGCCAGCAGCCAGTTACTAGCGGGAGATGAGCAGTTCTTC
TRBV6-2/TRBV6-3	-	-	TRBJ1-1	CASSYSTGGTEAFF	TGTGCCAGCAGTTACTCGACCGGGGGCACTGAAGCTTTCTTT
TRBV7-9	many	-	TRBJ1-2	CASSAAPGYLYGYTF	TGTGCCAGCAGCGCGGCTCCAGGGTATCTCTATGGCTACACCTTC
TRBV4-2	few	-	TRBJ2-7	CASSQIGIYEQYF	TGTGCCAGCAGCCAAATAGGGATCTACGAGCAGTACTTC
TRBV6-5	many	TRBD2	TRBJ2-1	CASSYGTSVYEQFF	TGTGCCAGCAGTTATGGGACTAGTGTATATGAGCAGTTCTTC
TRBV6-4	-	-	TRBJ2-2	CASSDPHTGELFF	TGTGCCAGCAGTGACCCTCACACCGGGGAGCTGTTTTTT
TRBV7-9	-	TRBD1	TRBJ1-5	CASSLDATGHPNQPQHF	TGTGCCAGCAGCTTAGACGCGACAGGGCACCCCAATCAGCCCCAGCATTTT
TRBV24-1	large	TRBD1	TRBJ2-2	CATGGTGESGELFF	TGTGCCACCGGCGGGACAGGGGAGTCCGGGGAGCTGTTTTTT
TRBV20-1	few	TRBD2	TRBJ2-3	CSARAKGLAVPHTQYF	TGCAGTGCTAGAGCCAAGGGACTAGCGGTCCCACATACGCAGTATTTT
TRBV14	few	-	TRBJ2-7	CASSLGLTSYEQYF	TGTGCCAGCAGCCTAGGACTAACTTCCTACGAGCAGTACTTC
TRBV12-3/TRBV12-4	-	TRBD2	TRBJ2-1	CASSFAPGLATYNEQFF	TGTGCCAGCAGTTTCGCACCGGGACTAGCGACGTACAATGAGCAGTTCTTC
TRBV20-1	few	-	TRBJ2-1	CSARRGEPYNEQFF	TGCAGTGCTAGGAGGGGGGAGCCCTACAATGAGCAGTTCTTC
TRBV20-1	many	TRBD1	TRBJ2-7	CSAPGQISYEQYF	TGCAGTGCCCCGGGACAGATTTCCTACGAGCAGTACTTC
TRBV15	few	-	TRBJ2-2	CATSARGGRLPYTGELFF	TGTGCCACCAGCGCGAGGGGGGGGAGACTTCCTTACACCGGGGAGCTGTTTTTT
TRBV4-2	many	-	TRBJ2-3	CASSQDAGEADTQYF	TGTGCCAGCAGCCAAGATGCGGGCGAGGCAGATACGCAGTATTTT
TRBV29-1	many	-	TRBJ1-1	CSVAPLPDRDTEAFF	TGCAGCGTTGCCCCCCTCCCCGATAGGGACACTGAAGCTTTCTTT
TRBV6-2/TRBV6-3	many	-	TRBJ2-1	CASSYAEGTYNEQFF	TGTGCCAGCAGTTACGCGGAGGGGACCTACAATGAGCAGTTCTTC
TRBV29-1	many	-	TRBJ1-2	CSGREPTNYGYTF	TGCAGCGGGAGGGAACCAACTAACTATGGCTACACCTTC
TRBV7-3	-	TRBD2	TRBJ2-2	CASSPLAGAGTGELFF	TGTGCCAGCAGCCCCCTAGCGGGGGCCGGCACCGGGGAGCTGTTTTTT
TRBV7-6	few	-	TRBJ1-6	CASSLRGINSPLHF	TGTGCCAGCAGCTTACGTGGAATAAATTCACCCCTCCACTTT
TRBV6-1	many	-	TRBJ2-2	CASTGARTQNTGELFF	TGTGCCAGCACCGGGGCCCGGACTCAGAACACCGGGGAGCTGTTTTTT
TRBV28	few	-	TRBJ2-5	CASSLGQSQETQYF	TGTGCCAGCAGTTTAGGACAGTCCCAAGAGACCCAGTACTTC
TRBV4-3	-	-	TRBJ2-3	CASSQDGPPSSTDTQYF	TGCGCCAGCAGCCAAGACGGTCCCCCCAGTAGCACAGATACGCAGTATTTT
TRBV29-1	-	-	TRBJ1-1	CSVPDPRGADEAFF	TGCAGCGTTCCAGACCCGAGGGGCGCCGACGAAGCTTTCTTT
TRBV10-3	-	TRBD1	TRBJ1-5	CAISESGQGLNQPQHF	TGTGCCATCAGTGAGTCCGGACAGGGGTTGAATCAGCCCCAGCATTTT
TRBV7-3	many	-	TRBJ2-3	CASSLMAPGDTQYF	TGTGCCAGCAGCTTAATGGCGCCGGGAGATACGCAGTATTTT
TRBV19	-	-	TRBJ2-1	CASSIVASESYNEQFF	TGTGCCAGTAGTATAGTAGCTAGCGAATCCTACAATGAGCAGTTCTTC
TRBV6-2/TRBV6-3	-	-	TRBJ2-5	CASSPTTAVQETQYF	TGTGCCAGCAGTCCGACCACAGCGGTCCAAGAGACCCAGTACTTC
TRBV7-3	-	TRBD2	TRBJ2-1	CASSLEPGLADNEQFF	TGTGCCAGCAGCTTAGAGCCGGGACTAGCGGACAATGAGCAGTTCTTC
TRBV3-1	few	-	TRBJ2-1	CASSPYGGFSYNEQFF	TGTGCCAGCAGCCCCTACGGGGGATTCTCCTACAATGAGCAGTTCTTC
TRBV20-1	many	-	TRBJ2-1	CSAKVQGTYNEQFF	TGCAGTGCTAAGGTACAGGGAACCTACAATGAGCAGTTCTTC
TRBV15	-	-	TRBJ2-7	CATSVTTAGITSYEQYF	TGTGCCACCAGCGTCACCACGGCAGGAATAACCTCCTACGAGCAGTACTTC
TRBV29-1	few	TRBD1	TRBJ2-7	CSVHLWDRPYEQYF	TGCAGCGTCCACCTTTGGGACAGGCCCTACGAGCAGTACTTC
TRBV25-1	few	-	TRBJ2-7	CASRRGPSYEQYF	TGTGCCAGCAGGCGCGGGCCCTCCTACGAGCAGTACTTC
TRBV7-9	few	TRBD1	TRBJ2-4	CASSSRTGTGRNIQYF	TGTGCCAGCAGCTCTCGGACAGGTACCGGGCGAAACATTCAGTACTTC
TRBV25-1	-	-	TRBJ2-1	CASSSDLDEQFF	TGTGCCAGCAGTTCGGATTTGGATGAGCAGTTCTTC
TRBV12-3/TRBV12-4	many	-	TRBJ2-7	CASSFGGSYEQYF	TGTGCCAGCAGCTTCGGGGGCTCCTACGAGCAGTACTTC
TRBV9	few	-	TRBJ2-1	CASSVAGTGGNEQFF	TGTGCCAGCAGCGTAGCCGGGACCGGGGGCAATGAGCAGTTCTTC
TRBV28	-	-	TRBJ2-7	CASSSPQGDEQYF	TGTGCCAGCAGTTCCCCTCAGGGAGACGAGCAGTACTTC
TRBV5-1	-	-	TRBJ1-2	CASSPSPGEDYGYTF	TGCGCCAGCAGCCCCTCTCCGGGAGAGGACTATGGCTACACCTTC
TRBV6-2/TRBV6-3	many	-	TRBJ2-7	CASSYSSDSLSYEQYF	TGTGCCAGCAGTTACTCCAGCGACAGCCTCTCCTACGAGCAGTACTTC
TRBV10-3	many	TRBD1	TRBJ2-5	CAISDFGTGEETQYF	TGTGCCATCAGTGATTTCGGGACAGGGGAAGAGACCCAGTACTTC
TRBV7-2	-	TRBD2	TRBJ2-1	CASSRTSTGFDEQFF	TGTGCCAGCAGCAGGACTAGCACGGGCTTTGATGAGCAGTTCTTC
TRBV5-1	-	TRBD1	TRBJ2-3	CASSLKPGQGHTDTQYF	TGCGCCAGCAGCTTAAAACCGGGACAGGGACACACAGATACGCAGTATTTT
TRBV5-1	many	TRBD2	TRBJ2-1	CASSESGLAGNEQFF	TGCGCCAGCAGCGAGTCGGGACTAGCGGGCAATGAGCAGTTCTTC
TRBV29-1	many	TRBD1	TRBJ2-7	CSVERRDRYTNEQYF	TGCAGCGTTGAAAGGCGGGACAGGTATACGAACGAGCAGTACTTC